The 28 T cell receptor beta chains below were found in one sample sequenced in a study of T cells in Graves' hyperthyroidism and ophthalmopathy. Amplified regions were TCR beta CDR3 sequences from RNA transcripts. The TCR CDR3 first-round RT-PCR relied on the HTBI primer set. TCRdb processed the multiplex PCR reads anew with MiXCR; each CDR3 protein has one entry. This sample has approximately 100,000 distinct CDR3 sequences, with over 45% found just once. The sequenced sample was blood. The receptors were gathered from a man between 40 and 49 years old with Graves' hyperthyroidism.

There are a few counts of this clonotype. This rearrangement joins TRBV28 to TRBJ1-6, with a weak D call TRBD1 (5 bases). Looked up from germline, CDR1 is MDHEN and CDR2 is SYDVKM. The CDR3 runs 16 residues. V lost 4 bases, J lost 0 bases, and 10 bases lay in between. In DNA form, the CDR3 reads TGTGCCAGCAGTTCGCGACAGACCTCCTATAATTCACCCCTCCACTTT. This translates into CASSSRQTSYNSPLHF.

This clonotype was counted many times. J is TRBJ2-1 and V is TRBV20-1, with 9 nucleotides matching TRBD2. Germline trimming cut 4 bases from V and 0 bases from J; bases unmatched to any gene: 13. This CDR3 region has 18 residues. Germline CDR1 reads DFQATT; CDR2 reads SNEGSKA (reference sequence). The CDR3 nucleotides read TGCAGTGCTAAGGGATCGCTAGCGGGGCCTATCTCCTACAATGAGCAGTTCTTC. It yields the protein CSAKGSLAGPISYNEQFF.

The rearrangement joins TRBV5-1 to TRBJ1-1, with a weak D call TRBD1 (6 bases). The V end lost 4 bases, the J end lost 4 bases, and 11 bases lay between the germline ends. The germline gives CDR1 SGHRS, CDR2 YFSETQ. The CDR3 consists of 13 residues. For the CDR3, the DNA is TGCGCCAGCAGCCTGATACAGGGCACTGAAGCTTTCTTT. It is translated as CASSLIQGTEAFF.

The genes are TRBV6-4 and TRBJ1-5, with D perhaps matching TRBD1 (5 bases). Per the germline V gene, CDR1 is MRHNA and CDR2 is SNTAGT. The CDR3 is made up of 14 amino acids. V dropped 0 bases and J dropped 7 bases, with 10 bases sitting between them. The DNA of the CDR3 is TGTGCCAGCAGTGACTCGGGGACTAGGCAGCCCCAGCATTTT. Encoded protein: CASSDSGTRQPQHF.

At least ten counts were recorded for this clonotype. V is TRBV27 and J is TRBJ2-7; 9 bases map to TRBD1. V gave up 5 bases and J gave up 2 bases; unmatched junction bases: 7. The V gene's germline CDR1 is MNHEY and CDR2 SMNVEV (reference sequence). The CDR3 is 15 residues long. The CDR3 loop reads CASSPGTGLTYEQYF. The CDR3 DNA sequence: TGTGCCAGCAGTCCAGGGACAGGGTTAACCTACGAGCAGTACTTC.

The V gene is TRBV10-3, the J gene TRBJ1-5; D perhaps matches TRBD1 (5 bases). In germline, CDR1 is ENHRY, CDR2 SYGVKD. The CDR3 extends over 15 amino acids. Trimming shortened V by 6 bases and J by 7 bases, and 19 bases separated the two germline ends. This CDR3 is CAISEPITWGQPQHF. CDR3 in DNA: TGTGCCATCAGCGAGCCGATCACCTGGGGGCAGCCCCAGCATTTT.

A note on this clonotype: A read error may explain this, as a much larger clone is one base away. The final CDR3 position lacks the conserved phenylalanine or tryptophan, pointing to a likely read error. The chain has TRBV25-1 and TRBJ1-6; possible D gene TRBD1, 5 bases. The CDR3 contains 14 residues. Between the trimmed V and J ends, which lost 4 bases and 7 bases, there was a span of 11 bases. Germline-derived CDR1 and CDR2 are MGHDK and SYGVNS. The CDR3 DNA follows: TGTGCCAGCAGTGGTGGGACTAAGAATTCACCCCTCCACTAT. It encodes CASSGGTKNSPLHY.

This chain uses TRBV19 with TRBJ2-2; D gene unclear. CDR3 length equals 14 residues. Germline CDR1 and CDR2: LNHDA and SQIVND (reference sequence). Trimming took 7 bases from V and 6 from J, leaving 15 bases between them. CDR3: CASTLTLFAGELFF. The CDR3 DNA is TGTGCCAGTACCCTGACTCTATTCGCCGGGGAGCTGTTTTTT.

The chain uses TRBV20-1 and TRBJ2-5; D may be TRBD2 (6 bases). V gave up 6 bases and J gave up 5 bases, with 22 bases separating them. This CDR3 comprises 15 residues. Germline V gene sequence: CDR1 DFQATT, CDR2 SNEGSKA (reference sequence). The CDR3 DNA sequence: TGCAGTGCCGAACCGGGACTCACAACTAGGGAGACCCAGTACTTC. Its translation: CSAEPGLTTRETQYF.

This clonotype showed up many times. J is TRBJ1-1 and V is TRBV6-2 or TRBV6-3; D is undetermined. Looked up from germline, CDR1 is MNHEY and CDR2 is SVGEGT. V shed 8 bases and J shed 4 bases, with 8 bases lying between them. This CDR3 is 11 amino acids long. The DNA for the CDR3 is TGTGCCAGCGGCCAAGGCACTGAAGCTTTCTTT. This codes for CASGQGTEAFF.

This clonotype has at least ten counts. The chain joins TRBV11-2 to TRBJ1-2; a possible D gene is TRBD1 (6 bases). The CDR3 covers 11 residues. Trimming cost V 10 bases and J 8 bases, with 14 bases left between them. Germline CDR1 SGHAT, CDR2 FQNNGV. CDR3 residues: CATQTGGGYTF. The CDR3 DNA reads TGTGCCACCCAGACAGGAGGAGGCTACACCTTC. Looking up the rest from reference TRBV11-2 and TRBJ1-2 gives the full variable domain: EAGVAQSPRYKIIEKRQSVAFWCNPISGHATLYWYQQILGQGPKLLIQFQNNGVVDDSQLPKDRFSAERLKGVDSTLKIQPAKLEDSAVYLCATQTGGGYTFGSGTRLTVV.

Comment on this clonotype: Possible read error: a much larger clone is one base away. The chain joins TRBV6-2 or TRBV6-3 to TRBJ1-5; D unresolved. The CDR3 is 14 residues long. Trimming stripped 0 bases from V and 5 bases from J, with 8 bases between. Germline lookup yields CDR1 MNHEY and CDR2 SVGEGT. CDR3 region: CASSYSNMDQPQHF. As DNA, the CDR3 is TGTGCCAGCAGTTACTCGAATATGGATCAGCCCCAGCATTTT.

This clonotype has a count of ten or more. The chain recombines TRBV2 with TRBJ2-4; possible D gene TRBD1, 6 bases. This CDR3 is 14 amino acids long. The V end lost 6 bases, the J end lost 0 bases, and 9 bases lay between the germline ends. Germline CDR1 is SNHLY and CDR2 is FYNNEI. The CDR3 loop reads CASRPTGAKNIQYF. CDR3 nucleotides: TGTGCCAGCAGGCCGACAGGAGCCAAAAACATTCAGTACTTC.

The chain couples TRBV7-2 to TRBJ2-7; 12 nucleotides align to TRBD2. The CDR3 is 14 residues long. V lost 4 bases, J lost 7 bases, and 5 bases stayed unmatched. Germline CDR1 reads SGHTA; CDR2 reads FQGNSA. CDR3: CASSSTSGRVEQYF. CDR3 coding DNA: TGTGCCAGCAGCTCGACTAGCGGGAGAGTGGAGCAGTACTTC.

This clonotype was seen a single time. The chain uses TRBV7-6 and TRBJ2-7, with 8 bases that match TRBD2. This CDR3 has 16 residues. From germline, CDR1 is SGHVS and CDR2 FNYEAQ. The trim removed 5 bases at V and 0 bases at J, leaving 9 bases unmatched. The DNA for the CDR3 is TGTGCCAGCAGCCATCCTAGCGGGTGGAACTCCTACGAGCAGTACTTC. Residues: CASSHPSGWNSYEQYF. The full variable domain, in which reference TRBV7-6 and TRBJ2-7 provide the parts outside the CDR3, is GAGVSQSPRYKVTKRGQDVALRCDPISGHVSLYWYRQALGQGPEFLTYFNYEAQQDKSGLPNDRFSAERPEGSISTLTIQRTEQRDSAMYRCASSHPSGWNSYEQYFGPGTRLTVT.

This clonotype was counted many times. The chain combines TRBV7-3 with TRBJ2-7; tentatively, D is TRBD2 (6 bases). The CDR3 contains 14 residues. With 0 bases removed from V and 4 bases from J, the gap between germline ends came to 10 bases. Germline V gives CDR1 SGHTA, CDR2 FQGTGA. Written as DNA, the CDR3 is TGTGCCAGCAGCTTAACGGAGGGGAAGTACGAGCAGTACTTC. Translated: CASSLTEGKYEQYF.

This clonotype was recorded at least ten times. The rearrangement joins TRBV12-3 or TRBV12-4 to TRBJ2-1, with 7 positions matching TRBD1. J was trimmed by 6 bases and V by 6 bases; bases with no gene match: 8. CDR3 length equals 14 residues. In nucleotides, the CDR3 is TGTGCCAGCAGGGGACAGCTAAACTCCAATGAGCAGTTCTTC. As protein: CASRGQLNSNEQFF.

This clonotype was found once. The CDR3 region has the DNA TGTGCCAAACCGGGACAGATGAACACTGAAGCTTTCTTT. This sequence encodes CAKPGQMNTEAFF. The V call is TRBV10-3, the J call TRBJ1-1; 7 positions match TRBD1. Unmatched junction bases numbered 5, after V lost 10 bases and J lost 0 bases. The CDR3 is 13 amino acids. The germline gives CDR1 ENHRY, CDR2 SYGVKD.

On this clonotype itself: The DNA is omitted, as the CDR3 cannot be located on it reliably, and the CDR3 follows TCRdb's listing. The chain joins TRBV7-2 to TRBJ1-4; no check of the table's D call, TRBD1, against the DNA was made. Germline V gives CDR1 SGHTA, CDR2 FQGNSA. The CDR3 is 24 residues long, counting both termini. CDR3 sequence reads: CANSLPTSDTMSSSSGQGHEKLFF.

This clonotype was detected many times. CDR3 DNA: TGTGCCAGCAGTTGGGGGAATCAGTACGAGCAGTACTTC. This translates into CASSWGNQYEQYF. The chain uses TRBV7-2 and TRBJ2-7; tentatively, D is TRBD1 or TRBD2 (5 bases each). CDR3 length: 13 amino acids. V was trimmed by 6 bases and J by 4 bases, leaving 13 bases between them. Germline V lookup: CDR1 SGHTA, CDR2 FQGNSA.

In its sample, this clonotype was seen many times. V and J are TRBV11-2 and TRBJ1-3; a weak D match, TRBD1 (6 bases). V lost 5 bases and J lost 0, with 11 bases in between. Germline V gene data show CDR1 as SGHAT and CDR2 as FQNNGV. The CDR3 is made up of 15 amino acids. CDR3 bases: TGTGCCAGCAGCCCCGACAGGCTCTCTGGAAACACCATATATTTT. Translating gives CASSPDRLSGNTIYF.

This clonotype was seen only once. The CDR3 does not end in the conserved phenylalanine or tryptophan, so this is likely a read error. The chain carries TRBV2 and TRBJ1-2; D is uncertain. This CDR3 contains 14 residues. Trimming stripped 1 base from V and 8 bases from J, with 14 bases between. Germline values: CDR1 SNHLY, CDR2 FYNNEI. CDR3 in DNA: TGTGCCAGCAGTGAAGGTATCAGCTTGAGGGGCTACACCTCC. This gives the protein CASSEGISLRGYTS.

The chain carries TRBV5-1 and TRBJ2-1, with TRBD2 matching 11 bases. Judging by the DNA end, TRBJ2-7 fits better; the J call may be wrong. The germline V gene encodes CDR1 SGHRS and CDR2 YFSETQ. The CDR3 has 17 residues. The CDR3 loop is CASSLAEASGGSYEQYF. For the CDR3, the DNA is TGCGCCAGCAGCTTGGCCGAGGCTAGCGGGGGGTCCTACGAGCAGTACTTC.

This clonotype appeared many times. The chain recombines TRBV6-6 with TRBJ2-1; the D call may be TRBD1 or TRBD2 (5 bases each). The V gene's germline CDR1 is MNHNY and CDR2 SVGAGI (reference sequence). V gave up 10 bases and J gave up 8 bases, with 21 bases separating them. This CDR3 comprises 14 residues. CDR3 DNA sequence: TGTGCCATCGGGGCGACGGCCCTGGTCGATGAGCAGTTCTTC. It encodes CAIGATALVDEQFF.

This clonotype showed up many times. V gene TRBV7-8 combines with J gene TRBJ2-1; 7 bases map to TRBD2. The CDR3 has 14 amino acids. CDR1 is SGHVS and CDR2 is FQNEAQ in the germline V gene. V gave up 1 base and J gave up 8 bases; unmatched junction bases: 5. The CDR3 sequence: CASSLVETSDEQFF. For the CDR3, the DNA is TGTGCCAGCAGCTTAGTAGAAACTAGCGATGAGCAGTTCTTC.

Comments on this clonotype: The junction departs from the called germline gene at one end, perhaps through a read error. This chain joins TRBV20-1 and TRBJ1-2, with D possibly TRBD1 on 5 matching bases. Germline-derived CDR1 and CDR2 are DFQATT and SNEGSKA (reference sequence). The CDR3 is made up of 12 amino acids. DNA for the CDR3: TGCAGTGCTAGGGGGGATCGATGGGGCTATACCTTC. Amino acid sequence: CSARGDRWGYTF.

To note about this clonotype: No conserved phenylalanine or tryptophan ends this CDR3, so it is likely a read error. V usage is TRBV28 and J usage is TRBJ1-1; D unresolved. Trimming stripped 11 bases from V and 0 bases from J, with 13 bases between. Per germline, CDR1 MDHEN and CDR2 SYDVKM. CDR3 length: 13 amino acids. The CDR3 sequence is CACTFGLNTEAFL. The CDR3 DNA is TGTGCCTGCACCTTCGGACTGAACACTGAAGCTTTCCTT.

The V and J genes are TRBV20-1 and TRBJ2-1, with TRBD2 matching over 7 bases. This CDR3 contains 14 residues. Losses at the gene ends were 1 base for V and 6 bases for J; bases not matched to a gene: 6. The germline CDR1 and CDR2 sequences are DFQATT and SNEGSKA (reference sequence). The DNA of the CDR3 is TGCAGTGCTAGAGCTAGTGGGAGGGGCAATGAGCAGTTCTTC. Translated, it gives CSARASGRGNEQFF.